This entry lists 19 T cell receptor beta chains sequenced from one sample in a study of metastatic and nonmetastatic thyroid tumors (dated by TCRdb to 2020 to 2021). The library was prepared using PCR. Sequencing was performed on an Illumina HiSeq 4000. Clones were called with MiXCR by TCRdb after fastp trimmed the public reads at Q25, and only in-frame beta chains were retained. This sample gives about 10,000 clones in total; 12% of them show up just once. The biggest ten clones account for roughly 12% of the sample. No patient had received any treatment before thyroid surgery. The sequenced sample consisted of blood. The source of these receptors is a female donor with papillary thyroid cancer or a benign thyroid nodule (not recorded which). Some clones in this sample may be carry-over from other donors' samples.

In this sample, this clone is medium-sized. The chain is built from TRBV19 and TRBJ1-6; TRBD1 matches at 8 bases. This CDR3 region has 15 residues. CDR1 is LNHDA and CDR2 is SQIVND in the germline V gene (reference sequence). V was clipped by 7 bases and J by 6 bases; unmatched bases: 8. CDR3 residues: CASTQGAWGNSPLHF. CDR3 coding DNA: TGTGCCAGTACCCAGGGGGCTTGGGGTAATTCACCCCTCCACTTT.

Ten or more counts support this clone. The chain carries TRBV4-1 and TRBJ2-5; no clear D. Deletions cut 2 bases from V and 4 bases from J, with 8 bases between. This CDR3 region has 13 residues. In germline, CDR1 is MGHRA, CDR2 YSYEKL. CDR3 sequence: CASSQPGLETQYF. The CDR3 DNA is TGCGCCAGCAGCCAACCGGGTTTAGAGACCCAGTACTTC.

This clone was seen at least ten times. The genes are TRBV9 and TRBJ2-1, with 9 positions matching TRBD1. With V trimmed by 2 bases and J by 6 bases, 6 bases remained unmatched. The germline V gene encodes CDR1 SGDLS and CDR2 YYNGEE. This CDR3 has 15 residues. Here the CDR3 DNA reads TGTGCCAGCAGCGTGAGGGACAGGGCCATCAATGAGCAGTTCTTC. Translation gives CASSVRDRAINEQFF.

Relative to its sample, this clone is medium-sized. The V and J genes are TRBV27 and TRBJ1-6; D unresolved. The CDR3 runs 13 residues. The germline V and J ends were trimmed by 3 bases and 8 bases, with 8 bases remaining between them. Germline V gene sequence: CDR1 MNHEY, CDR2 SMNVEV (reference sequence). The CDR3 DNA is TGTGCCAGCAGTTTCTCAACCTATTCACCCCTCCACTTT. Its protein product is CASSFSTYSPLHF.

By share of the sample, this clone is medium-sized (0.01 to 0.1%). V and J are TRBV27 and TRBJ1-4; D not resolved. V was trimmed by 2 bases and J by 5 bases, leaving 6 bases between them. CDR3 length: 13 amino acids. Looked up from germline, CDR1 is MNHEY and CDR2 is SMNVEV (reference sequence). CDR3 nucleotide sequence: TGTGCCAGCAGTTTAGGACCCAATGAAAAACTGTTTTTT. Amino acid sequence: CASSLGPNEKLFF.

This clone was counted many times. V gene TRBV7-9 combines with J gene TRBJ1-1; unclear D gene. The CDR3 extends over 14 amino acids. The germline gives CDR1 SEHNR, CDR2 FQNEAQ (reference sequence). V was pared by 3 bases and J by 4 bases, with 12 bases between. CDR3 loop: CASSFFAARTEAFF. For the CDR3, the DNA is TGTGCCAGCAGCTTTTTCGCCGCCCGCACTGAAGCTTTCTTT.

This clone is medium-sized by share. The V gene is TRBV11-2, the J gene TRBJ2-7; TRBD1 matches 9 bases. With V trimmed by 5 bases and J by 4 bases, 9 bases remained unmatched. The CDR3 contains 15 residues. The germline V gene has CDR1 SGHAT and CDR2 FQNNGV. The CDR3 DNA reads as TGTGCCAGCAGCCGCTTGGGACAGGGTGTTTACGAGCAGTACTTC. Encoded protein: CASSRLGQGVYEQYF.

The V and J genes are TRBV6-1 and TRBJ2-7, with D unclear. Germline values: CDR1 MNHNS, CDR2 SASEGT. V lost 6 bases and J lost 9, with 21 bases in between. This CDR3 has 14 residues. Here the CDR3 reads CASSPSKSTWVQYF. CDR3 DNA sequence: TGTGCCAGCAGCCCATCAAAGTCCACTTGGGTGCAGTACTTC.

By share of the sample, this clone is medium-sized. This chain links TRBV27 with TRBJ2-7; 7 bases match TRBD1. In germline, CDR1 is MNHEY, CDR2 SMNVEV (reference sequence). This CDR3 region has 14 residues. V lost 3 bases, J lost 0 bases, and 2 bases stayed unmatched. This CDR3 is CASSLTGFSYEQYF. The CDR3 nucleotides read TGTGCCAGCAGTTTGACAGGGTTCTCCTACGAGCAGTACTTC.

This clone is medium-sized in the sample. The chain has TRBV12-3 or TRBV12-4 and TRBJ2-3, with D unresolved. The V end lost 0 bases, the J end lost 2 bases, and 9 bases lay between the germline ends. CDR3 length equals 15 residues. DNA of the CDR3: TGTGCCAGCAGTTTAGCAGGGCCTCTCACAGATACGCAGTATTTT. Its translation is CASSLAGPLTDTQYF.

This clone was found many times. The chain recombines TRBV19 with TRBJ1-4; D gene unclear. The CDR3 extends over 16 amino acids. Germline CDR1 LNHDA, CDR2 SQIVND (reference sequence). V lost 1 base and J 0 bases, leaving 9 bases between the germline ends. The CDR3 DNA follows: TGTGCCAGTAGTATAGGCGGCCCCGCAACTAATGAAAAACTGTTTTTT. This encodes CASSIGGPATNEKLFF.

The table lists this clone with many counts. The chain combines TRBV19 with TRBJ1-1, with 8 bases aligning to TRBD1. The CDR3 length is 14 residues. Germline-derived CDR1 and CDR2 are LNHDA and SQIVND (reference sequence). Germline trimming cut 2 bases from V and 4 bases from J; bases unmatched to any gene: 3. The CDR3 sequence: CASSISTGGTEAFF. In nucleotides, the CDR3 is TGTGCCAGTAGTATATCAACAGGGGGCACTGAAGCTTTCTTT.

In its sample, this clone ranks as medium-sized. The V call is TRBV15, the J call TRBJ1-5; a weak D match, TRBD1 (5 bases). The germline CDR1 and CDR2 sequences are LNHNV and YYDKDF (reference sequence). V gave up 0 bases and J gave up 6 bases, with 12 bases separating them. CDR3 size: 15 residues. CDR3 loop: CATSRDRELGQPQHF. CDR3 sequence (DNA): TGTGCCACCAGCAGAGACAGGGAGCTTGGTCAGCCCCAGCATTTT.

The rearrangement uses TRBV30 and TRBJ2-7, with TRBD2 matching over 9 bases. The V and J ends lost 5 bases and 3 bases, in that order; junction bases with no gene match: 14. Germline values: CDR1 GTSNPN, CDR2 SVGIG (reference sequence). The CDR3 is 16 amino acids. In DNA, the CDR3 is TGTGCCTGGGGGGGTCGGGTTAGCGGGAGTTGCTACGAGCAGTACTTC. This codes for CAWGGRVSGSCYEQYF. The full variable domain, completed using reference TRBV30 and TRBJ2-7, is SQTIHQWPATLVQPVGSPLSLECTVEGTSNPNLYWYRQAAGRGLQLLFYSVGIGQISSEVPQNLSASRPQDRQFILSSKKLLLSDSGFYLCAWGGRVSGSCYEQYFGPGTRLTVT.

In its sample, this clone ranks as medium-sized. V and J are TRBV18 and TRBJ1-1; 10 bases agree with TRBD1. This CDR3 has 13 amino acids. Looked up from germline, CDR1 is KGHSH and CDR2 is LQKENI. The V gene end was trimmed by 6 bases and the J gene end by 10 bases; junction bases not matched to a gene: 8. Here the CDR3 reads CASSLGTGDTAFF. For the CDR3, the DNA is TGTGCCAGCTCCCTCGGGACAGGGGATACAGCTTTCTTT.

This clone was counted ten times or more. The J gene is TRBJ2-7, the V gene TRBV5-1; a possible D gene is TRBD1 (6 bases). Trimming removed 4 bases at V and 7 bases at J, with 9 bases between. CDR3 size: 11 residues. Germline loops: CDR1 SGHRS, CDR2 YFSETQ. The CDR3 DNA reads as TGCGCCAGCAGCGTCGGACAGGAGCAGTACTTC. Encoded protein: CASSVGQEQYF. The variable domain in full, with the rest retrieved from reference TRBV5-1 and TRBJ2-7, is KAGVTQTPRYLIKTRGQQVTLSCSPISGHRSVSWYQQTPGQGLQFLFEYFSETQRNKGNFPGRFSGRQFSNSRSEMNVSTLELGDSALYLCASSVGQEQYFGPGTRLTVT.

V and J are TRBV11-2 and TRBJ2-5; the match to TRBD2 covers 10 bases. The junction had 6 bases not matched to a gene; V was cut back by 0 bases and J by 5 bases. Germline CDR1 and CDR2: SGHAT and FQNNGV. CDR3 length equals 16 residues. This CDR3 is CASSLEVSGGRETQYF. DNA of the CDR3: TGTGCCAGCAGCTTAGAAGTTAGCGGGGGGCGGGAGACCCAGTACTTC. The full variable domain, with the rest looked up from reference TRBV11-2 and TRBJ2-5, is EAGVAQSPRYKIIEKRQSVAFWCNPISGHATLYWYQQILGQGPKLLIQFQNNGVVDDSQLPKDRFSAERLKGVDSTLKIQPAKLEDSAVYLCASSLEVSGGRETQYFGPGTRLLVL.

By its share, this clone is medium-sized. The gene calls are TRBV25-1 and TRBJ1-5; possible D gene TRBD1, 5 bases. This CDR3 is 17 amino acids long. Germline V lookup: CDR1 MGHDK, CDR2 SYGVNS. Trimming took 5 bases from V and 7 from J, leaving 24 bases between them. DNA for the CDR3: TGTGCCAGCAGTTACTCATCCTCGGGGGGAGCAAGCCAGCCCCAGCATTTT. This translates into CASSYSSSGGASQPQHF. Full variable domain (outside the CDR3, taken from reference TRBV25-1 and TRBJ1-5): EADIYQTPRYLVIGTGKKITLECSQTMGHDKMYWYQQDPGMELHLIHYSYGVNSTEKGDLSSESTVSRIRTEHFPLTLESARPSHTSQYLCASSYSSSGGASQPQHFGDGTRLSIL.

This clone ranks as medium-sized (0.01 to 0.1%). The gene calls are TRBV2 and TRBJ1-2; 9 nucleotides match TRBD1. V lost 10 bases, J lost 6 bases, and 6 bases stayed unmatched. This CDR3 is built from 12 residues. Germline V gene data show CDR1 as SNHLY and CDR2 as FYNNEI. The CDR3 region is CANNRGLDGYTF. The DNA for the CDR3 is TGTGCCAACAACAGGGGGCTGGATGGCTACACCTTC.